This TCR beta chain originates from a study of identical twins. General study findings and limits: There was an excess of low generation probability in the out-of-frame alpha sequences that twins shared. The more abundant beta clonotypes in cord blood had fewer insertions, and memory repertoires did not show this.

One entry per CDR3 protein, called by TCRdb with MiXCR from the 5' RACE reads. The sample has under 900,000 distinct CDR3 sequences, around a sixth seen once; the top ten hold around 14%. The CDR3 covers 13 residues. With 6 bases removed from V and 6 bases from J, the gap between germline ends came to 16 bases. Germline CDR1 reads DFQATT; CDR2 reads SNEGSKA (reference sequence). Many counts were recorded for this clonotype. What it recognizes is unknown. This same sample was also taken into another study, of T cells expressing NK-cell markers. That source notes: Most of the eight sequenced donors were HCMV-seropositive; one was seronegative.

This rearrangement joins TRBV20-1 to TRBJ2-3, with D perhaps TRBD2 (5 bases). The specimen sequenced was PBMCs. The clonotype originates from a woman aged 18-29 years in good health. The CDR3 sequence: CSAPSDFADTQYF. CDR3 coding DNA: TGCAGTGCCCCGTCGGACTTTGCGGATACGCAGTATTTT.